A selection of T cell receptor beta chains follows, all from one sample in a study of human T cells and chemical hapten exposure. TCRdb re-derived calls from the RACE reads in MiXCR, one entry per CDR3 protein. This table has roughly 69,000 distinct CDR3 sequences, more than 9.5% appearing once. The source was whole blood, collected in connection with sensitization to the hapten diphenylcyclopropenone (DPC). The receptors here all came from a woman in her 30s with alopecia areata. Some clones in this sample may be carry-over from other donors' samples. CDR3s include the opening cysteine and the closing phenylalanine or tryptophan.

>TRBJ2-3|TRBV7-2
CASSLGGGWITDTQYF
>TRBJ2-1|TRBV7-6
CASSLVTGNNEQFF
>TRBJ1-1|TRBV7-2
CASSRGGGLEAFF
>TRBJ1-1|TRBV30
CAWSRYTEAFF
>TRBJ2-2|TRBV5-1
CASSFALADTGELFF
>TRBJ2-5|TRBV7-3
CASGTGQGQGETQYF
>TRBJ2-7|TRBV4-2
CASSQDRDYEQYF
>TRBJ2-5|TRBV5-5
CASSSGLRETQYF
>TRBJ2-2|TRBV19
CASSTRVPGELFF
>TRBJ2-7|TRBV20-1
CSARTSGSAYEQYF
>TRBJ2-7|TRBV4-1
CASSQNAGPPYEQYF
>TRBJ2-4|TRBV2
CASSGDSGRIQYF
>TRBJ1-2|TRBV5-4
CASSSSGTGGFYGYTF
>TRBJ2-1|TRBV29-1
CSVGTSSYNEQFF
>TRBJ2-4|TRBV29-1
CSVVEFQGQLAKNIQYF
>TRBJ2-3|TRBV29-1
CSATGDTDTQYF
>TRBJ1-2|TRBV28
CASSLRNYGYTF
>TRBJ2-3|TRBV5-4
CASSLLTGGVYADTQYF
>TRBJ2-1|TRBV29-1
CSVMEGRNEQFF
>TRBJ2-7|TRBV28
CASKGQGPEQYF
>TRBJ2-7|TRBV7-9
CASSLTDYEQYF
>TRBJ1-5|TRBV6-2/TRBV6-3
CASNPNPGTGVNQPQHF
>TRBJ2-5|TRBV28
CASSWDRGSWAQYF
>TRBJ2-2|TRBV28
CASSSGTGFPGELFF